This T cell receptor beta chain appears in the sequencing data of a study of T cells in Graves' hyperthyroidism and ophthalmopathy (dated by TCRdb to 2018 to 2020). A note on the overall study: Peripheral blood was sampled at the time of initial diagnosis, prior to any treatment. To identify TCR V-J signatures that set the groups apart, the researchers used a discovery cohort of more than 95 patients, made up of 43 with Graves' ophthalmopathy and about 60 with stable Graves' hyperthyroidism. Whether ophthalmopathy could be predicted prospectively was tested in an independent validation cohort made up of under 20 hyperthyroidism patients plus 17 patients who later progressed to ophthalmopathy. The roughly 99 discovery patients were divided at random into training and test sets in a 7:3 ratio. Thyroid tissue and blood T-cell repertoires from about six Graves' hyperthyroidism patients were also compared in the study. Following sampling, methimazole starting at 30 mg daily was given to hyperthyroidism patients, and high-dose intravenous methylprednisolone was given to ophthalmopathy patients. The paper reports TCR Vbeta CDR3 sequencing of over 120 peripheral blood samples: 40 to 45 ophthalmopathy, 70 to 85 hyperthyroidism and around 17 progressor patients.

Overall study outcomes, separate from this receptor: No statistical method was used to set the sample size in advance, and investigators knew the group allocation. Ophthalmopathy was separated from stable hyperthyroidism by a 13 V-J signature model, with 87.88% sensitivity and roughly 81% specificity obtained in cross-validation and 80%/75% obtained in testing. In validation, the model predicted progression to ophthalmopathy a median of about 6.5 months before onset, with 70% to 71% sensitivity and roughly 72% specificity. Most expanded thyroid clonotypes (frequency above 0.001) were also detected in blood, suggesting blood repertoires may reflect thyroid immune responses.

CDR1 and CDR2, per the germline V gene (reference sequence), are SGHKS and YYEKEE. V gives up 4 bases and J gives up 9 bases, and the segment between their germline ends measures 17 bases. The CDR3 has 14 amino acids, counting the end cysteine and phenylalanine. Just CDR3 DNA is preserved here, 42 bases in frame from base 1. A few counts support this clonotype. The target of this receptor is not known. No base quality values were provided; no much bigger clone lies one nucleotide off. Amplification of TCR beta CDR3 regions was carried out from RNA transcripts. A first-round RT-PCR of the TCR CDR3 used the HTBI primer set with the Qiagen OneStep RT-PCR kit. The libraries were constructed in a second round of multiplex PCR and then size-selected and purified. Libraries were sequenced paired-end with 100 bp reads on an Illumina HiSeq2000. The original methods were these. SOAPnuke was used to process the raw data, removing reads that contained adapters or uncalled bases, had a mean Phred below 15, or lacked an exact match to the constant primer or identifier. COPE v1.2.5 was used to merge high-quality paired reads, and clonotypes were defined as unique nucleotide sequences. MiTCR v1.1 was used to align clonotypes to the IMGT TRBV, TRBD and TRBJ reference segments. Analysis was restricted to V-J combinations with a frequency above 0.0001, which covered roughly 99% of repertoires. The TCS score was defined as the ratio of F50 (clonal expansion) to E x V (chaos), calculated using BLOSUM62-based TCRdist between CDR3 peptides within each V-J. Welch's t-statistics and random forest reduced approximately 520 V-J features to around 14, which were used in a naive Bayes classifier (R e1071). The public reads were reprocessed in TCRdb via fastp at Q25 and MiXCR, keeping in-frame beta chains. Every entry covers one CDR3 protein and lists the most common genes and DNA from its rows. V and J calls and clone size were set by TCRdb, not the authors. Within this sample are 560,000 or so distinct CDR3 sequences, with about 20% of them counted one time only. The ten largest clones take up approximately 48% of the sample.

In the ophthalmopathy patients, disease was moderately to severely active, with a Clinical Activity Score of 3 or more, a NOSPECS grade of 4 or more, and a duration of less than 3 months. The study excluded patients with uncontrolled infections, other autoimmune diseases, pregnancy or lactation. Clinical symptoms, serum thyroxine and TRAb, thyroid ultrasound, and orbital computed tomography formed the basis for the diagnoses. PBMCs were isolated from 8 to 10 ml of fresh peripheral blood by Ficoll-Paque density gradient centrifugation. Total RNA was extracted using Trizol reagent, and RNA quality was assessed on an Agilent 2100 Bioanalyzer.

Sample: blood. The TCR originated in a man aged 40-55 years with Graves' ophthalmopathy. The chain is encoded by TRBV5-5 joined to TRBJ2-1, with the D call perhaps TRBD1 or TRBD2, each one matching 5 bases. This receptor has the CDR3 CASSISGRLSEQFF. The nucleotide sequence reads TGTGCCAGCAGCATCTCGGGACGTTTGAGTGAGCAGTTCTTC.